This T cell receptor beta chain was captured by sequencing in a study of blood T cell repertoires in COVID-19. Repertoires were generated with immunoSEQ multiplex PCR, while TCRdb's copy carries only in-frame clones and drops some. The sample includes 100,000 or so clones, about 86% of them seen just once. This CDR3 has 15 residues. V shed 6 bases, J shed 9 bases, and the junction held 12 bases outside the gene matches. Germline CDR1 is LNHDA and CDR2 is SQIVND (reference sequence). Sequencing was performed on PBMCs or T cells enriched from blood (not recorded which). The source of this sequence is a woman aged 50 to 60 who had recovered from COVID-19. The genes are TRBV19 and TRBJ2-1, with TRBD1 identical over 9 bases. In DNA form, the CDR3 reads TGTGCCAGTAGCAGGGGACAGGGCATCGGGGGTGAGCAGTTCTTC. Encoded protein: CASSRGQGIGGEQFF. Full variable domain (missing parts from reference TRBV19 and TRBJ2-1): DGGITQSPKYLFRKEGQNVTLSCEQNLNHDAMYWYRQDPGQGLRLIYYSQIVNDFQKGDIAEGYSVSREKKESFPLTVTSAQKNPTAFYLCASSRGQGIGGEQFFGPGTRLTVL.